One sample yielded the 9 T cell receptor beta chains listed below, sequenced in a study of CD8 T cells in ankylosing spondylitis. In TCRdb, the 5' RACE reads were re-called with MiXCR into one record per CDR3 protein. The sample lists around 280,000 distinct CDR3 sequences; roughly 20% were seen once. The source material was blood, either unsorted or a sorted T cell fraction (not recorded which). The receptors were gathered from a male donor with ankylosing spondylitis or in good health (not recorded which).

This chain connects TRBV5-1 to TRBJ2-1; D is perhaps TRBD2 (6 bases). The CDR3 covers 17 residues. Germline assignment: CDR1 SGHRS and CDR2 YFSETQ. V was pared by 0 bases and J by 0 bases, with 13 bases between. CDR3 protein: CASSLAGAGSSYNEQFF. DNA for the CDR3: TGCGCCAGCAGCTTGGCCGGGGCGGGGAGCTCCTACAATGAGCAGTTCTTC.

The V and J genes are TRBV15 and TRBJ2-2; D is perhaps TRBD2 (6 bases). The germline V gene encodes CDR1 LNHNV and CDR2 YYDKDF (reference sequence). Trimming pared 3 bases from V and 7 bases from J, leaving 6 bases between. The CDR3 totals 12 residues. CDR3 nucleotide sequence: TGTGCCACCAGCAGGACTAGCGGGGAGCTGTTTTTT. Protein: CATSRTSGELFF.

This clonotype was counted only a few times. The chain joins TRBV6-2 or TRBV6-3 to TRBJ2-1; maybe TRBD1 (6 bases). The germline CDR1 and CDR2 sequences are MNHEY and SVGEGT. The CDR3 runs 15 residues. The ends were cut back, 5 bases at V and 5 bases at J, with 16 bases in the middle. The DNA of the CDR3 is TGTGCCAGCAGTACCGGGACATTCAAGCACAATGAGCAGTTCTTC. Residues: CASSTGTFKHNEQFF.

This clonotype was seen a few times. V is TRBV5-5 and J is TRBJ1-2, with 10 bases identical to TRBD1. The germline V gene has CDR1 SGHKS and CDR2 YYEKEE (reference sequence). The J segment lost 1 base and the V segment lost 2 bases, leaving 8 bases of the junction unmatched. The CDR3 contains 17 residues. For the CDR3, the DNA is TGTGCCAGCAGCTTCCTGGACAGGGGGTTAGGTAACTATGGCTACACCTTC. It specifies CASSFLDRGLGNYGYTF. The full variable domain, in which reference TRBV5-5 and TRBJ1-2 provide the parts outside the CDR3, is DAGVTQSPTHLIKTRGQQVTLRCSPISGHKSVSWYQQVLGQGPQFIFQYYEKEERGRGNFPDRFSARQFPNYSSELNVNALLLGDSALYLCASSFLDRGLGNYGYTFGSGTRLTVV.

In this sample, this clonotype turned up many times. In DNA, the CDR3 is TGCAGTGCTAGTCGGGCCGACTATGGCTACACCTTC. The encoded protein is CSASRADYGYTF. J is TRBJ1-2 and V is TRBV20-1; D unresolved. Deletions cut 3 bases from V and 3 bases from J, with 8 bases between. Germline CDR1 DFQATT, CDR2 SNEGSKA (reference sequence). CDR3 length: 12 amino acids.

This chain joins TRBV7-9 and TRBJ1-6; TRBD1 agrees at 9 bases. Germline loops: CDR1 SEHNR, CDR2 FQNEAQ (reference sequence). The CDR3 runs to 14 residues. With 7 bases clipped from V and 10 bases from J, the junction kept 8 bases outside the gene matches. This CDR3 is CASKPGTGNSPLHF. The CDR3 bases are TGTGCCAGCAAGCCCGGGACAGGGAACTCACCCCTCCACTTT.

The chain combines TRBV5-5 with TRBJ2-3, with D unclear. There are 13 residues in the CDR3. In germline, CDR1 is SGHKS, CDR2 YYEKEE (reference sequence). Trimming removed 3 bases from V and 6 bases from J, with 11 bases in between. The CDR3 DNA reads as TGTGCCAGCAGCTCGCAAGCCCCCGATACGCAGTATTTT. Translated: CASSSQAPDTQYF.

The chain combines TRBV7-6 with TRBJ2-3; D gene ambiguous. The V gene lost 1 base and the J gene lost 6 bases, with 8 bases spanning the gap. The CDR3 runs 13 residues. Germline V gives CDR1 SGHVS, CDR2 FNYEAQ. CDR3 loop: CASSLGTGDTQYF. CDR3 DNA: TGTGCCAGCAGCTTAGGGACGGGTGATACGCAGTATTTT.

The chain uses TRBV7-8 and TRBJ2-7, with D perhaps being TRBD1 or TRBD2 (9 bases each). The V end lost 5 bases, the J end lost 6 bases, and 32 bases lay between the germline ends. The length of the CDR3 is 19 residues. CDR1 is SGHVS, CDR2 FQNEAQ, per germline. The CDR3 bases are TGTGCCAGCAGCGCCGGGACAGGGACGGTAGCGGGAGTGACTACCGAGCAGTACGTC. Its protein product is CASSAGTGTVAGVTTEQYV.